This paragraph covers one TCR beta chain sequence. The target antigen is unknown. The sample is drawn from a study of cytomegalovirus exposure and HLA in healthy donors. Trimming removed 5 bases from V and 3 bases from J, with 5 bases in between. The germline V gene encodes CDR1 SGHRS and CDR2 YFSETQ. The CDR3 totals 11 residues. With 60 Vbeta and 13 Jbeta primers, the PCR was carried out. Profiling relied on immunoSEQ multiplex PCR, and the TCRdb table lists in-frame clones only, not all of them. Among around 130,000 clones, 70% to 80% were seen once, and the ten largest hold around 1.2%. Findings and limits, study-wide: Earlier analysis found most TCR beta V segments productive about 90% or about 30% of the time. An assumption of roughly uniform sequencing depth across donors underlay the presence/absence analyses. Researchers reported from a later analysis that most CMV-associated TCR beta chains appeared HLA-restricted. Whilst most TCR sequences proved rare, a subset of public TCRs occurred across many donors.

The chain has TRBV5-1 and TRBJ1-1; no reliable D call. Sequencing was carried out using PBMCs. The receptor was derived from a man between 45 and 60 years old in good health and CMV-seronegative. Here the CDR3 reads CASRADTEAFF. CDR3 DNA sequence: TGCGCCAGCAGGGCGGACACTGAAGCTTTCTTT.